This TCR beta chain was captured by sequencing in a study of blood T cells in healthy people across ages. Germline V gene lookup returns CDR1 LNHNV and CDR2 YYDKDF (reference sequence). This CDR3 comprises 13 residues. Turning to this clonotype: The germline gene is not matched at one end of the junction; a read error may be the cause.

For the second PCR, which ran for roughly 6 to 12 cycles, a sample-barcoded 5' primer and a J-beta primer mix were used. TCRdb reanalysed the 5' RACE reads using MiXCR and keeps one entry per CDR3 protein. The table lists some 900,000 distinct CDR3 sequences, about 44% of them singletons. Sequencing was carried out using blood. The clonotype originates from a man younger than 45 in good health. J is TRBJ1-2 and V is TRBV15; no clear D gene. The CDR3 region is CASSVVRFYGYTF. The DNA of the CDR3 is TGTGCCAGCAGCGTGGTGAGGTTCTATGGCTACACCTTC.